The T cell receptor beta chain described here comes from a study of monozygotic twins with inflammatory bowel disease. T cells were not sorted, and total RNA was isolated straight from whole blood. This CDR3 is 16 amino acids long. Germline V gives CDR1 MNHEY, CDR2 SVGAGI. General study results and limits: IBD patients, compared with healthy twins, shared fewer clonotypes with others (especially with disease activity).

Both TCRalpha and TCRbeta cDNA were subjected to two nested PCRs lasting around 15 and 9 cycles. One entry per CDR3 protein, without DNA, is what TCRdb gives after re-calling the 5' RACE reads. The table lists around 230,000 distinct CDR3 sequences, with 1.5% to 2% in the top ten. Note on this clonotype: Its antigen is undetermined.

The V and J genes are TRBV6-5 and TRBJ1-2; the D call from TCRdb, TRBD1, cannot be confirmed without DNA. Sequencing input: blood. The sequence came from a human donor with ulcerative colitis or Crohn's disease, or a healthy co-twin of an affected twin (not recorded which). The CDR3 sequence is CASSYSRVGGASGYTF.